What follows is one TCR beta chain and its context. Its antigen is still unknown. Expressed TCRB transcripts were sequenced because the entire RNA isolate underwent reverse transcription. Using immunoSEQ multiplex PCR, the repertoire was profiled, and TCRdb retains in-frame clones only, with some absent. The sample consists of 120,000 to 150,000 clones, less than 9% of them appearing once. This sample was taken from a study of beta chain features in type 1 diabetes. Heparinised blood was drawn once per donor, averaging around 120 mL. In all sorted populations, purity surpassed 98%. General study findings and limits: When Type 1 diabetes patients were examined, their TCRB CDR3s proved moderately but significantly shorter in all four CD4+ subsets. Researchers reported that naive, central memory and Treg TCRB repertoires appeared more similar in patients than in healthy donors.

The V gene's germline CDR1 is MNHEY and CDR2 SMNVEV (reference sequence). The CDR3 sequence is 14 residues long. J lost 4 bases, V lost 6 bases, and 7 bases had no gene match. Specimen: central memory CD4+ T cells from blood. This clonotype was obtained from a woman aged 25 to 45 in good health. This chain joins TRBV27 and TRBJ2-7, with TRBD1 matching 9 bases. CDR3 bases: TGTGCCAGCAGCCGTTGGGACAGGGTTTACGAGCAGTACTTC. The encoded protein is CASSRWDRVYEQYF.